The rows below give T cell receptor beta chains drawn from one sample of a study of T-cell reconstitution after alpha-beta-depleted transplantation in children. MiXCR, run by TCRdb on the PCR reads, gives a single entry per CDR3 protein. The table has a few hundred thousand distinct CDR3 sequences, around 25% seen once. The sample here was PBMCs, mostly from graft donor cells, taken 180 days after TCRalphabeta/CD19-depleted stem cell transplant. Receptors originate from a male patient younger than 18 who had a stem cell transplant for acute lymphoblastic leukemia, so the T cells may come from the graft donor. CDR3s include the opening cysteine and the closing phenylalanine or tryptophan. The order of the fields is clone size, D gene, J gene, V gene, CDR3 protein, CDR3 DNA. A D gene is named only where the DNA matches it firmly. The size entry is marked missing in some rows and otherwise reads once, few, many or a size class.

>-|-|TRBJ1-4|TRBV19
CASSKAGPLRRKLFF
TGTGCCAGTAGTAAAGCGGGACCGTTACGCCGAAAACTGTTTTTT
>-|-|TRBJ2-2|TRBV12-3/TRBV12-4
CASSRSGTFTGELFF
TGTGCCAGCAGCCGGTCGGGGACGTTTACCGGGGAGCTGTTTTTT
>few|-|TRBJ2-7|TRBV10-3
CAISESSEREYF
TGTGCCATCAGTGAGTCTAGCGAGCGGGAGTACTTC
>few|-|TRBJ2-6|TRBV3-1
CASSQGSGANVLTF
TGTGCCAGCAGCCAGGGTTCTGGGGCCAACGTCCTGACTTTC
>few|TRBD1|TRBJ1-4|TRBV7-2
CASSPHRGPNEKLFF
TGTGCCAGCAGCCCGCACAGGGGGCCTAATGAAAAACTGTTTTTT
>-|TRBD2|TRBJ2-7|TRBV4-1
CASSRFWGGYEQYF
TGCGCCAGCAGCCGCTTTTGGGGGGGCTACGAGCAGTACTTC
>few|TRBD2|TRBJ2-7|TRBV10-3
CAISVASGIYEQYF
TGTGCCATCAGTGTGGCTAGCGGAATCTACGAGCAGTACTTC
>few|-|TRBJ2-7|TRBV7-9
CASSLPTLFFGEQYF
TGTGCCAGCAGCTTACCTACCCTATTCTTTGGCGAGCAGTACTTC
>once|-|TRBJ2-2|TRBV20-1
CSASRGTGELFF
TGCAGTGCTAGTCGGGGAACCGGGGAGCTGTTTTTT
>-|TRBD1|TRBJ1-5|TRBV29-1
CSVRTGGVGNQPQHF
TGCAGCGTTAGGACAGGGGGGGTCGGCAATCAGCCCCAGCATTTT
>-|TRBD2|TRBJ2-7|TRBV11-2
CASSISGRGYEQYF
TGTGCCAGCAGCATTAGCGGGAGAGGGTACGAGCAGTACTTC
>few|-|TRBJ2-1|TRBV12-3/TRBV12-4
CASIPPGGNYYNEQFF
TGTGCCAGCATCCCCCCAGGCGGGAATTACTACAATGAGCAGTTCTTC
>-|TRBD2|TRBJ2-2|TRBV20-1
CSARDERVGTSISGELFF
TGCAGTGCTAGAGATGAGAGGGTCGGGACTAGTATATCCGGGGAGCTGTTTTTT
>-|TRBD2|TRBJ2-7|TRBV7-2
CASSLSGGRNIHEQYF
TGTGCCAGCAGCTTAAGCGGCGGGAGGAATATACACGAGCAGTACTTC
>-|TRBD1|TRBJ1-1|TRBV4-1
CASSQPDRSYTEVFF
TGCGCCAGCAGCCAACCGGACAGGTCCTACACTGAAGTTTTCTTT
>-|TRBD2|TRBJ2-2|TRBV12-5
CASGLVGLAGVGVTGELFF
TGTGCTAGTGGTTTGGTAGGCCTAGCGGGAGTGGGGGTCACCGGGGAGCTGTTTTTT
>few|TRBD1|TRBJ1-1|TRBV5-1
CASSSTGAMNTEAFF
TGCGCCAGCAGCTCGACAGGGGCCATGAACACTGAAGCTTTCTTT
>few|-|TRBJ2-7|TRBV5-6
CASSLPGWEQYF
TGTGCCAGCAGCCTCCCAGGGTGGGAGCAGTACTTC
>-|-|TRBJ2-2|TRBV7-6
CASSRGVTGELFF
TGTGCCAGCAGCCGGGGAGTCACCGGGGAGCTGTTTTTT
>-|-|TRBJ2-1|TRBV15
CATSSYGGRGIYNEQFF
TGTGCCACCAGCAGTTATGGGGGGAGAGGTATCTACAATGAGCAGTTCTTC
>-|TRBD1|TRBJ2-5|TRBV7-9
CASSLAGQGSGTQYF
TGTGCCAGCAGCTTAGCCGGACAGGGGAGTGGAACCCAGTACTTC
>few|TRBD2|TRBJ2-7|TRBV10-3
CAISGRAGAGAHEQYF
TGTGCCATCAGTGGGAGGGCGGGAGCGGGAGCTCACGAGCAGTACTTC
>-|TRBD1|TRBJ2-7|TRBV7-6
CASSLTGTEEQYF
TGTGCCAGCAGCTTGACAGGGACGGAAGAGCAGTACTTC
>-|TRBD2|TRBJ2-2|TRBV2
CASSERGLAGGTGELFF
TGTGCCAGCAGTGAACGTGGACTAGCGGGAGGGACCGGGGAGCTGTTTTTT
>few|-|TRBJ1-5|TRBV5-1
CASSLEPNQPQHF
TGCGCCAGCAGCTTGGAACCTAATCAGCCCCAGCATTTT
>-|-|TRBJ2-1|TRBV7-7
CASSSRDSPRDEQFF
TGTGCCAGCAGCTCCCGGGACTCCCCTCGAGATGAGCAGTTCTTC
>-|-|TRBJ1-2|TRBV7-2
CASSLGRGGYTF
TGTGCCAGCAGCTTAGGGAGGGGTGGCTACACCTTC
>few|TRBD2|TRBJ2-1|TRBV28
CASKEGLLASGRDEQFF
TGTGCCAGCAAGGAGGGGCTACTGGCTAGCGGGAGAGATGAGCAGTTCTTC
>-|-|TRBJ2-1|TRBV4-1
CASSQTLDEQFF
TGCGCCAGCAGCCAGACACTCGATGAGCAGTTCTTC
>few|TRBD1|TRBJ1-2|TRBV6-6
CASLDRESRGYTF
TGTGCCAGCCTCGACAGGGAATCGAGGGGCTACACCTTC
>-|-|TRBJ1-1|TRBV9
CASSPSWGRPNTEAFF
TGTGCCAGCAGCCCAAGCTGGGGGCGCCCGAACACTGAAGCTTTCTTT
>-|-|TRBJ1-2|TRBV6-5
CASSYGGSHGYTF
TGTGCCAGCAGTTACGGGGGTTCGCATGGCTACACCTTC
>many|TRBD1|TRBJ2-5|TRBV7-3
CASSSDRERTETQYF
TGTGCCAGCAGCTCAGACAGGGAAAGAACAGAGACCCAGTACTTC